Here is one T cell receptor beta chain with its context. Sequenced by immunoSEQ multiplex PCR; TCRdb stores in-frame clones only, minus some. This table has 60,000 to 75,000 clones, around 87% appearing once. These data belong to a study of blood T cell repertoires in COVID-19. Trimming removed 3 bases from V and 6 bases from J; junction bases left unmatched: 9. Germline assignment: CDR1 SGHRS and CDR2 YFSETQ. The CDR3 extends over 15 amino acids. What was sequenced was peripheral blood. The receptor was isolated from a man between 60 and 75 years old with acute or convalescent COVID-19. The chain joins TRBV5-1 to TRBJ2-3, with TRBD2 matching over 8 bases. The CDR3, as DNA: TGCGCCAGCAGCTCCGGCCGGGGGGGCCCCGATACGCAGTATTTT. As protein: CASSSGRGGPDTQYF.